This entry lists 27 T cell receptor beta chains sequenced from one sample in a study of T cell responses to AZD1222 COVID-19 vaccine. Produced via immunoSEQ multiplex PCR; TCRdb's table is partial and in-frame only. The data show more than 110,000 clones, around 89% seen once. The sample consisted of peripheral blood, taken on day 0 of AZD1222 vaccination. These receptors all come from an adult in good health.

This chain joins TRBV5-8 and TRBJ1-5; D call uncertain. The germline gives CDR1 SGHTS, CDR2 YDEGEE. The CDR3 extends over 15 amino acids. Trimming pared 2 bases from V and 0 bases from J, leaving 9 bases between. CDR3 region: CASSLSPYSNQPQHF. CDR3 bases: TGTGCCAGCAGCTTATCACCATATAGCAATCAGCCCCAGCATTTT.

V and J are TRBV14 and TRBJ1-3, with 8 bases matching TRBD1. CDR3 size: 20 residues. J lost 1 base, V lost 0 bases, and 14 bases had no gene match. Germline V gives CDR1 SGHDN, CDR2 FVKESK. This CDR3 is CASSQEASRGRGRSGNTIYF. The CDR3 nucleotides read TGTGCCAGCAGCCAAGAAGCGAGCAGGGGGCGCGGGAGGTCTGGAAACACCATATATTTT. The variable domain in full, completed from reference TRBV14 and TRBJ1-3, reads EAGVTQFPSHSVIEKGQTVTLRCDPISGHDNLYWYRRVMGKEIKFLLHFVKESKQDESGMPNNRFLAERTGGTYSTLKVQPAELEDSGVYFCASSQEASRGRGRSGNTIYFGEGSWLTVV.

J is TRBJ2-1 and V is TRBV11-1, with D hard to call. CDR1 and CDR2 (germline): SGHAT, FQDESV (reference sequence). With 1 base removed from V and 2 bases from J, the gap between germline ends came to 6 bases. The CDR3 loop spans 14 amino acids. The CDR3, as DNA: TGTGCCAGCAGCTTAGGCTATACCTACAATGAGCAGTTCTTC. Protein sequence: CASSLGYTYNEQFF.

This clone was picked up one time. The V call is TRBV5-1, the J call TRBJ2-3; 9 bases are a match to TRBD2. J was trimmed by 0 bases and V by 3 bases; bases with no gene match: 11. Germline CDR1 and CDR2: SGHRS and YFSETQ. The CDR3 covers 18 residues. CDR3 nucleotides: TGCGCCAGCAGCTCCCGGGCTAGCGGGGCGGCTAGCACAGATACGCAGTATTTT. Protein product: CASSSRASGAASTDTQYF.

The CDR3 protein is CASSLGTAAIAWGEQYF. Here the CDR3 DNA reads TGTGCCAGCAGTCTCGGGACAGCGGCAATAGCTTGGGGCGAGCAGTACTTC. The gene calls are TRBV28 and TRBJ2-7; 7 nucleotides agree with TRBD1. Trimming at V came to 5 bases and at J to 6 bases, leaving 19 bases not matched to a gene. The CDR3 length is 17 residues. Germline values: CDR1 MDHEN, CDR2 SYDVKM. Together with reference TRBV28 and TRBJ2-7, the CDR3 gives the full variable domain: DVKVTQSSRYLVKRTGEKVFLECVQDMDHENMFWYRQDPGLGLRLIYFSYDVKMKEKGDIPEGYSVSREKKERFSLILESASTNQTSMYLCASSLGTAAIAWGEQYFGPGTRLTVT.

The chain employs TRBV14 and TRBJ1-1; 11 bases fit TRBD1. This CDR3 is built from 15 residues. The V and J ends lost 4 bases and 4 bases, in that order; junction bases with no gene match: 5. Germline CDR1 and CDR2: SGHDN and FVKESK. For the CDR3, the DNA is TGTGCCAGCAGCCTCGGACAGGGGGCCGTCACTGAAGCTTTCTTT. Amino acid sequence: CASSLGQGAVTEAFF.

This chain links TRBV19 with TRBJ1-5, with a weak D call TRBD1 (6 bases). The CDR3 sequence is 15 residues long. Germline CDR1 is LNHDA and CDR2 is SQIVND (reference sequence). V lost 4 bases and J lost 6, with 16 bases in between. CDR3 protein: CASSNTGMAFQPQHF. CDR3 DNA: TGTGCCAGTAGTAATACAGGGATGGCGTTTCAGCCCCAGCATTTT.

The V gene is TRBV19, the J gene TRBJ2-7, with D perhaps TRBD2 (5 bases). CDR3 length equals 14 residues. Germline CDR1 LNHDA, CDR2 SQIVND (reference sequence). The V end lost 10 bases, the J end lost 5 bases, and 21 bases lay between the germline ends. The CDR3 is CATHSSGEPNEQYF. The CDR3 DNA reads TGTGCCACCCACTCGTCCGGGGAACCCAACGAGCAGTACTTC.

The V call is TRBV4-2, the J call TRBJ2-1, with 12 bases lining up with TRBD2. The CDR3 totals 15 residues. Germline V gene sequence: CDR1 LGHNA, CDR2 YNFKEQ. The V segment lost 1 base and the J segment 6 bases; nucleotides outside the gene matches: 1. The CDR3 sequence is CASSQGLAGANEQFF. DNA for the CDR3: TGTGCCAGCAGCCAAGGACTAGCGGGAGCCAATGAGCAGTTCTTC.

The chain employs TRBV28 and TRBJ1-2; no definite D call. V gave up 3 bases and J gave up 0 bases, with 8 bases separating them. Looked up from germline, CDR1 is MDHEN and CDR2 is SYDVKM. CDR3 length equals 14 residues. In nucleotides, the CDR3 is TGTGCCAGCAGTTTTCCCGCAGCTAACTATGGCTACACCTTC. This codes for CASSFPAANYGYTF.

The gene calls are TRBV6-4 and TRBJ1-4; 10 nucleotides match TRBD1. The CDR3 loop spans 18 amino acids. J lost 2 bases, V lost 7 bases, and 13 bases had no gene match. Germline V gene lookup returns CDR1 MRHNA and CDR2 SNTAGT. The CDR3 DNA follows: TGTGCCAGCATCACGGGACAGGGGTTCTGCTACACTAATGAAAAACTGTTTTTT. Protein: CASITGQGFCYTNEKLFF.

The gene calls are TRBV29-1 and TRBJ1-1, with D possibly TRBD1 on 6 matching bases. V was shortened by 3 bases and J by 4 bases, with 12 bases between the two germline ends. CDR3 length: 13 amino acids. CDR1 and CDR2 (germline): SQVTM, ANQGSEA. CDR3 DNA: TGCAGCGTTGAGGGGGGCAGGGCCACTGAAGCTTTCTTT. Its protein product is CSVEGGRATEAFF.

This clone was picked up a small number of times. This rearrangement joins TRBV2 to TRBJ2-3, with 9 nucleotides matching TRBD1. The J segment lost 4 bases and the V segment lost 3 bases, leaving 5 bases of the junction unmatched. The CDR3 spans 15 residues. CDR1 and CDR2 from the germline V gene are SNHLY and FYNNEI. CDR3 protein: CASSDRDRAPDTQYF. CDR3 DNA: TGTGCCAGCAGTGACAGGGACAGGGCCCCAGATACGCAGTATTTT.

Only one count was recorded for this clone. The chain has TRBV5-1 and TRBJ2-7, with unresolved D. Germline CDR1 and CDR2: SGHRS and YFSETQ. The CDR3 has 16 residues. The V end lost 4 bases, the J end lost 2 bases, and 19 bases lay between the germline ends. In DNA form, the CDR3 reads TGCGCCAGCAGCCTAAACCCCCCACCGCCGCCCTACGAGCAGTACTTC. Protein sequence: CASSLNPPPPPYEQYF.

The CDR3 protein is CASSGDTQETQYF. The CDR3 region has the DNA TGTGCCAGCAGTGGGGACACCCAAGAGACCCAGTACTTC. This rearrangement joins TRBV27 to TRBJ2-5; D may be TRBD1 (6 bases). V gave up 5 bases and J gave up 1 base, with 8 bases separating them. This CDR3 spans 13 amino acids. The germline gives CDR1 MNHEY, CDR2 SMNVEV (reference sequence).

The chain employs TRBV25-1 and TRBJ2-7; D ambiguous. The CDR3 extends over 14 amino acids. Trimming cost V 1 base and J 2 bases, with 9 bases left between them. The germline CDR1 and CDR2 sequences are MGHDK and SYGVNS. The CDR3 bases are TGTGCCAGCAGTGAATTGGGCATCACCTACGAGCAGTACTTC. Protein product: CASSELGITYEQYF.

The CDR3, as DNA: TGTGCCTGGAACTCGGGGTATACTGAAGCTTTCTTT. This codes for CAWNSGYTEAFF. The chain employs TRBV30 and TRBJ1-1; D is ambiguous. This CDR3 comprises 12 residues. Germline values: CDR1 GTSNPN, CDR2 SVGIG (reference sequence). V was cut by 4 bases and J by 5 bases, with 11 bases left in between.

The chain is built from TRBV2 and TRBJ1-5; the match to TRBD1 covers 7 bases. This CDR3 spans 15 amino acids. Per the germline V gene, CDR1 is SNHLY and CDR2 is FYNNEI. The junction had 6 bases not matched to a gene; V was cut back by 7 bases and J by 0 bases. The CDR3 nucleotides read TGTGCCAGCACCAGGACAGGAAATAGCAATCAGCCCCAGCATTTT. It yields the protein CASTRTGNSNQPQHF.

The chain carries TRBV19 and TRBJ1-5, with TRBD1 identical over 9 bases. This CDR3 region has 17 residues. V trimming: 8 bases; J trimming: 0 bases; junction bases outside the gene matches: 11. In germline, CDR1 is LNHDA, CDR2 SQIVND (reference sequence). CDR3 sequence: CASRRDRALGSNQPQHF. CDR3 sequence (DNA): TGTGCCAGTCGCCGGGACAGGGCGTTAGGTAGCAATCAGCCCCAGCATTTT.

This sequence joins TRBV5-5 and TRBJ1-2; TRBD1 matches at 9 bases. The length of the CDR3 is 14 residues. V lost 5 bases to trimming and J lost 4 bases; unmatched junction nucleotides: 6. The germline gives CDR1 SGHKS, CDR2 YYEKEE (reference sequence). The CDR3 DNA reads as TGTGCCAGCAGGGGGACAGGGTATGGCTATGGCTACACCTTC. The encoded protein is CASRGTGYGYGYTF.

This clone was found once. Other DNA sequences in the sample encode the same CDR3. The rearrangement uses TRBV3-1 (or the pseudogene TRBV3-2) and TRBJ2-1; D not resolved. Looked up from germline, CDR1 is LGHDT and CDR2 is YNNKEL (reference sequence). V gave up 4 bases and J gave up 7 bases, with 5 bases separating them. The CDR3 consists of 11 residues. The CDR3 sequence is CASSRANEQFF. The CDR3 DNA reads TGTGCCAGCAGCCGGGCTAATGAGCAGTTCTTC.

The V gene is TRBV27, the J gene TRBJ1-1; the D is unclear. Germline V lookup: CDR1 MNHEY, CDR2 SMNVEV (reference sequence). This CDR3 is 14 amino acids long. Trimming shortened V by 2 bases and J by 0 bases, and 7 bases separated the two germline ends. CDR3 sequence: CASSLQRMNTEAFF. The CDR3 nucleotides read TGTGCCAGCAGTTTACAGCGGATGAACACTGAAGCTTTCTTT.

This CDR3 is CASSPGGTGYEQYF. In DNA, the CDR3 is TGTGCCAGCAGCCCGGGCGGGACAGGGTACGAGCAGTACTTC. The chain carries TRBV7-9 and TRBJ2-7; 9 positions agree with TRBD1. The CDR3 has 14 amino acids. J was trimmed by 4 bases and V by 5 bases; bases with no gene match: 6. CDR1 is SEHNR and CDR2 is FQNEAQ in the germline V gene (reference sequence).

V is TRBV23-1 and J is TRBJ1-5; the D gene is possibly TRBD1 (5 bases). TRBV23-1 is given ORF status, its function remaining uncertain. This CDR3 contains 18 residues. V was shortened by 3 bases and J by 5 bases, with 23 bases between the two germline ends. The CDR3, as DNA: TGCGCCAGCAGTCACTCGAGGTCCGGCAGGGTTGCCCATCAGCCCCAGCATTTT. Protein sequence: CASSHSRSGRVAHQPQHF.

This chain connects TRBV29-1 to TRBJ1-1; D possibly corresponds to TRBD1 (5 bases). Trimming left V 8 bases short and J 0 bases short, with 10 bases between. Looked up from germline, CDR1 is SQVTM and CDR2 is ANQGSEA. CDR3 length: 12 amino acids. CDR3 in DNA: TGCAGCACCAGGGTTCTGAACACTGAAGCTTTCTTT. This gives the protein CSTRVLNTEAFF. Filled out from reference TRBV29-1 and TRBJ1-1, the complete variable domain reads SAVISQKPSRDICQRGTSLTIQCQVDSQVTMMFWYRQQPGQSLTLIATANQGSEATYESGFVIDKFPISRPNLTFSTLTVSNMSPEDSSIYLCSTRVLNTEAFFGQGTRLTVV.

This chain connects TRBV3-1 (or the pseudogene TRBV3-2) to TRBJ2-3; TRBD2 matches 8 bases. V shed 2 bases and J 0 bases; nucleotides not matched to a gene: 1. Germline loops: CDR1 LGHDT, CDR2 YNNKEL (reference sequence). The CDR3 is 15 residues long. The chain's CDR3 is CASSQLAGSTDTQYF. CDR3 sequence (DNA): TGTGCCAGCAGCCAACTAGCGGGTAGCACAGATACGCAGTATTTT.

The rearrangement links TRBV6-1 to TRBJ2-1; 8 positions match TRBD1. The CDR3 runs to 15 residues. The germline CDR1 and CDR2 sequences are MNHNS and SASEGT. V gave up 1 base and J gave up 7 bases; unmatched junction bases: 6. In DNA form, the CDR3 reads TGTGCCAGCAGTGAAGGCGGACAGGGACATAATGAGCAGTTCTTC. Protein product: CASSEGGQGHNEQFF.